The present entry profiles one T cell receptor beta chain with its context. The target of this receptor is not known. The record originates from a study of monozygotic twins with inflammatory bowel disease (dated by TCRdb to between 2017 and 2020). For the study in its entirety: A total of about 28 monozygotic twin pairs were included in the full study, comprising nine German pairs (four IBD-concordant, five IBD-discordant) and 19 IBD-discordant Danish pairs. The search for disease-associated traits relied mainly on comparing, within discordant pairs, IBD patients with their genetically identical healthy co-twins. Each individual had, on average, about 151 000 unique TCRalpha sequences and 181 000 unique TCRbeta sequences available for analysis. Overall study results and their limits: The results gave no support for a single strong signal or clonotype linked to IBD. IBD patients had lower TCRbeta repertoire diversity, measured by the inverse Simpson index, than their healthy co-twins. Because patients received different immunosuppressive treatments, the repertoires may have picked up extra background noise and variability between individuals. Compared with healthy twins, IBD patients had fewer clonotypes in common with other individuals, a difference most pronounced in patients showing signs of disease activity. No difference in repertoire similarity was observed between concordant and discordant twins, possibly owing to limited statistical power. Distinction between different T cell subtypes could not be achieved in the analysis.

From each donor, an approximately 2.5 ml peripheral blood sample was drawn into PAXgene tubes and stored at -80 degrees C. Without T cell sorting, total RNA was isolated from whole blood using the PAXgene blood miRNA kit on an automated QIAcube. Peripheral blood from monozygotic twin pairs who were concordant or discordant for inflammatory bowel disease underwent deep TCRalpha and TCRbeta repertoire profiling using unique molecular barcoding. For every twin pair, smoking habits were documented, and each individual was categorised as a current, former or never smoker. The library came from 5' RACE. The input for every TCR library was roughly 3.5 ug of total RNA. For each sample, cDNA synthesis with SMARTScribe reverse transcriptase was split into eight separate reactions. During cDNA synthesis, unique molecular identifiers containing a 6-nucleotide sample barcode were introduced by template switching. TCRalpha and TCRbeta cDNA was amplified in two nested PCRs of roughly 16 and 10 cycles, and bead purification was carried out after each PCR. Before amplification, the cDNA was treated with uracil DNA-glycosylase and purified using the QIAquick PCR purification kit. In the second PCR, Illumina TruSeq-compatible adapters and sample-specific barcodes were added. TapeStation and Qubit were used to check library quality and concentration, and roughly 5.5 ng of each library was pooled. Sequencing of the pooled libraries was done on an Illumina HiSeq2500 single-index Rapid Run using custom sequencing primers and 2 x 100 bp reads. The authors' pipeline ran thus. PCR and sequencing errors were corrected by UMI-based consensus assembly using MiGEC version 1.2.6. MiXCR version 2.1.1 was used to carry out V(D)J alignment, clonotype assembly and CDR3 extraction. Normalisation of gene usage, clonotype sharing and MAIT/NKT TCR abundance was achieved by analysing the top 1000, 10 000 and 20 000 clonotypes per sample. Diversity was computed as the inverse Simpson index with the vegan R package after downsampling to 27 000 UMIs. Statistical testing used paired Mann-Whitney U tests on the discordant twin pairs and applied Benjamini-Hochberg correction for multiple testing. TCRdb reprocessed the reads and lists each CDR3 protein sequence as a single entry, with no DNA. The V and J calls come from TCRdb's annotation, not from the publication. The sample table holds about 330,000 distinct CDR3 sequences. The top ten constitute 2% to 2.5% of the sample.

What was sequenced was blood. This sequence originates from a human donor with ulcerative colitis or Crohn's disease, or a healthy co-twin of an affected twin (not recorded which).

The CDR3 amino acid sequence is: CASSPAEAGPQFF. Rearrangement joined TRBV7-2 to TRBJ2-1; TCRdb indicates TRBD2, and absent DNA this call remains unverified. The germline V gene provides CDR1 SGHTA and CDR2 FQGNSA. From its cysteine to its phenylalanine, the CDR3 spans 13 amino acids. DNA is not recorded here.